One sample yielded the 4 T cell receptor beta chains listed below, sequenced in a study of cytomegalovirus exposure and HLA in healthy donors. Primers for the PCR totalled 60 Vbeta and 13 Jbeta. Using immunoSEQ multiplex PCR, the repertoire was profiled, and TCRdb retains in-frame clones only, with some absent. The table has around 150,000 clones, approximately 76% seen once. Sequenced: PBMCs. The receptors originated from a man aged 55 to 69 in good health and CMV-seronegative.

This chain connects TRBV6-5 to TRBJ2-7; 10 bases fit TRBD1. V lost 7 bases, J lost 5 bases, and 8 bases stayed unmatched. The germline gives CDR1 MNHEY, CDR2 SVGAGI. The CDR3 spans 14 residues. CDR3 in amino acids: CASNAGDRGNEQYF. As DNA, the CDR3 is TGTGCCAGCAACGCCGGGGACAGGGGCAACGAGCAGTACTTC.

The chain joins TRBV11-2 to TRBJ2-2; 7 bases map to TRBD2. There are 15 residues in the CDR3. Per the germline V gene, CDR1 is SGHAT and CDR2 is FQNNGV. The junction had 6 bases not matched to a gene; V was cut back by 1 base and J by 7 bases. This CDR3 is CASSLVRGGVGELFF. In DNA, the CDR3 is TGTGCCAGCAGCTTAGTCCGCGGGGGAGTCGGGGAGCTGTTTTTT. The full variable domain, completed using reference TRBV11-2 and TRBJ2-2, is EAGVAQSPRYKIIEKRQSVAFWCNPISGHATLYWYQQILGQGPKLLIQFQNNGVVDDSQLPKDRFSAERLKGVDSTLKIQPAKLEDSAVYLCASSLVRGGVGELFFGEGSRLTVL.

The rearrangement links TRBV5-1 to TRBJ2-1; tentatively, D is TRBD1 (6 bases). Trimming took 2 bases from V and 1 from J, leaving 10 bases between them. The CDR3 runs 15 residues. Germline-derived CDR1 and CDR2 are SGHRS and YFSETQ. The CDR3 region is CASSFDGQSYNEQFF. CDR3 coding DNA: TGCGCCAGCAGCTTCGACGGACAGTCCTACAATGAGCAGTTCTTC.

This clone has a single count. The chain joins TRBV7-2 to TRBJ2-7; 8 nucleotides match TRBD2. The junction had 3 bases not matched to a gene; V was cut back by 5 bases and J by 3 bases. Germline V lookup: CDR1 SGHTA, CDR2 FQGNSA. The CDR3 is 13 residues long. This CDR3 is CASSPAGVYEQYF. CDR3 DNA: TGTGCCAGCAGCCCAGCGGGAGTCTACGAGCAGTACTTC.